The rows below give T cell receptor beta chains drawn from one sample of a study of blood T cell repertoires in COVID-19. Method: immunoSEQ multiplex PCR; TCRdb's copy keeps in-frame clones and lacks some. The sample has about 120,000 clones, around four fifths seen once. The material sequenced was peripheral blood. The receptors stem from an older woman with acute or convalescent COVID-19. The CDR3 runs from the conserved cysteine through the conserved F or W. Each record gives: clone size, J gene, V gene, D gene, CDR3 protein, CDR3 DNA. A D gene is named only where the DNA matches it firmly. Not all rows give a size; the values are once, few, many and, for expanded clones, a class.

. | TRBJ1-3 | TRBV18 | . | CATSREASGNTIYF | TGTGCCACCTCACGGGAGGCCTCTGGAAACACCATATATTTT
. | TRBJ2-1 | TRBV27 | . | CASSPTRGYNEQFF | TGTGCCAGCAGCCCCACTAGGGGGTACAATGAGCAGTTCTTC
once | TRBJ2-7 | TRBV28 | . | CASSLPGLDYEQYF | TGTGCCAGCAGTTTACCAGGGCTGGACTACGAGCAGTACTTC
. | TRBJ2-3 | TRBV7-2 | . | CASSPGLVTDTQYF | TGTGCCAGCAGCCCCGGACTGGTCACAGATACGCAGTATTTT
once | TRBJ2-3 | TRBV3-1/TRBV3-2 | TRBD2 | CASSTYGTKIGLPDTQYF | TGTGCCAGCAGCACTTATGGGACTAAAATAGGCTTACCGGATACGCAGTATTTT
. | TRBJ1-1 | TRBV5-1 | . | CASSLREQGFGTEAFF | TGCGCCAGCAGCTTGCGCGAACAGGGTTTTGGCACTGAAGCTTTCTTT
once | TRBJ2-7 | TRBV5-1 | . | CASSLVGSSYEQYF | TGCGCCAGCAGCTTGGTTGGGAGCTCCTACGAGCAGTACTTC
. | TRBJ1-1 | TRBV30 | . | CACPTTQAFF | TGTGCCTGTCCGACAACGCAAGCTTTCTTT
. | TRBJ2-2 | TRBV2 | . | CASSETRGGELFF | TGTGCCAGCAGTGAAACCAGGGGAGGGGAGCTGTTTTTT
once | TRBJ2-3 | TRBV5-5 | . | CASSSEQAADTQYF | TGTGCCAGCAGCTCTGAACAGGCCGCAGATACGCAGTATTTT
. | TRBJ1-5 | TRBV2 | . | CASSLSGQGNQPQHF | TGTGCCAGCAGCCTATCGGGACAAGGCAATCAGCCCCAGCATTTT
. | TRBJ1-1 | TRBV28 | . | CASSHRRGNSDTEAFF | TGTGCCAGCAGCCACCGACGAGGGAACTCGGACACTGAAGCTTTCTTT
. | TRBJ2-7 | TRBV4-1 | TRBD1 | CASSQGFGGTGFDEQYF | TGCGCCAGCAGCCAAGGTTTCGGGGGGACAGGGTTTGACGAGCAGTACTTC
. | TRBJ1-3 | TRBV19 | . | CASSIKGERTGNTIYF | TGTGCCAGTAGTATAAAAGGAGAGCGGACCGGAAACACCATATATTTT
. | TRBJ2-7 | TRBV6-2/TRBV6-3 | TRBD2 | CASSYRGSSGRLHEQYF | TGTGCCAGCAGTTACCGAGGGTCTAGCGGGAGGTTACACGAGCAGTACTTC
. | TRBJ1-5 | TRBV6-1 | TRBD1 | CASSGPPGQGSQPQHF | TGTGCCAGCAGTGGACCCCCGGGACAGGGGTCCCAGCCCCAGCATTTT
. | TRBJ2-2 | TRBV9 | . | CASSVESRGRGTGGELFF | TGTGCCAGCAGCGTAGAGTCAAGGGGCAGGGGAACGGGCGGGGAGCTGTTTTTT
few | TRBJ1-4 | TRBV4-1 | . | CASSRQQGREKLFF | TGCGCCAGCAGCCGACAACAGGGTAGGGAAAAACTGTTTTTT
. | TRBJ1-1 | TRBV5-1 | . | CASSSNSWSMNTEAFF | TGCGCCAGCAGCTCGAACTCATGGTCCATGAACACTGAAGCTTTCTTT
. | TRBJ2-7 | TRBV16 | . | CASSRLADGYYEQYF | TGTGCCAGCAGCAGGTTAGCGGACGGTTACTACGAGCAGTACTTC
. | TRBJ2-1 | TRBV10-1 | . | CASSGATNEQFF | TGCGCCAGCAGTGGGGCTACCAATGAGCAGTTCTTC
. | TRBJ1-3 | TRBV5-1 | TRBD1 | CASSQGQVSGNTIYF | TGCGCCAGCAGCCAAGGACAGGTCTCTGGAAACACCATATATTTT
. | TRBJ1-6 | TRBV5-6 | . | CASSLRTVNSPLHF | TGTGCCAGCAGCTTGCGGACAGTCAATTCACCCCTCCACTTT
. | TRBJ2-1 | TRBV9 | TRBD2 | CASSEGGGRGNEQFF | TGTGCCAGCAGCGAAGGCGGGGGGAGGGGGAATGAGCAGTTCTTC
. | TRBJ2-6 | TRBV19 | TRBD1 | CAAQKGKLQGSGANVLTF | TGTGCCGCCCAAAAGGGGAAATTACAGGGGTCTGGGGCCAACGTCCTGACTTTC
once | TRBJ2-7 | TRBV11-3 | . | CASSQRGGDYEQYF | TGTGCCAGCAGCCAAAGGGGGGGAGACTACGAGCAGTACTTC
. | TRBJ1-3 | TRBV9 | . | CASSRDSSGNTIYF | TGTGCCAGCAGCCGAGACAGCTCTGGAAACACCATATATTTT
. | TRBJ2-3 | TRBV29-1 | . | CSVERDSTDTQYF | TGCAGCGTTGAGAGGGATAGCACAGATACGCAGTATTTT
. | TRBJ1-1 | TRBV6-5 | TRBD1 | CASTGQGYLNTEAFF | TGTGCCAGCACCGGACAGGGCTATTTGAACACTGAAGCTTTCTTT
. | TRBJ1-2 | TRBV28 | TRBD1 | CASSPGQGAIGYTF | TGTGCCAGCAGTCCCGGACAGGGGGCAATTGGCTACACCTTC
. | TRBJ2-5 | TRBV7-2 | TRBD2 | CASSRISFRTSGRETQYF | TGTGCCAGCAGCCGTATTTCCTTTAGGACTAGCGGGAGGGAGACCCAGTACTTC
. | TRBJ1-1 | TRBV4-2 | . | CASSQGGDPGLEAFF | TGTGCCAGCAGCCAAGGGGGGGATCCGGGACTTGAAGCTTTCTTT
. | TRBJ2-1 | TRBV7-7 | . | CASSLVGGEVDEQFF | TGTGCCAGCAGCTTAGTGGGGGGTGAAGTCGATGAGCAGTTCTTC
. | TRBJ2-2 | TRBV11-2 | . | CASSLAGSPGELFF | TGTGCCAGCAGCTTAGCGGGGTCCCCCGGGGAGCTGTTTTTT
. | TRBJ1-4 | TRBV5-1 | . | CASSLGGGGALAEKLFF | TGCGCCAGCAGCTTGGGTGGCGGCGGGGCCTTAGCTGAAAAACTGTTTTTT
. | TRBJ2-7 | TRBV5-8 | TRBD1 | CASSRTGSGEQYF | TGTGCCAGCAGCCGGACAGGCTCGGGAGAGCAGTACTTC
. | TRBJ2-1 | TRBV19 | . | CASSTLSSYNEQFF | TGTGCCAGTAGTACCCTAAGCTCCTACAATGAGCAGTTCTTC
few | TRBJ2-7 | TRBV2 | TRBD1 | CASSGRDRGTYEQYF | TGTGCCAGCAGTGGCCGGGACAGGGGTACATACGAGCAGTACTTC
. | TRBJ2-7 | TRBV28 | . | CASRGGRQKKADF | TGTGCCAGCAGGGGCGGACGACAGAAAAAGGCGGACTTC
. | TRBJ1-3 | TRBV3-1/TRBV3-2 | . | CASSQGGRAGNTIYF | TGTGCCAGCAGCCAAGGGGGCAGGGCTGGAAACACCATATATTTT
. | TRBJ2-7 | TRBV7-8 | TRBD1 | CASSLGETGEQYF | TGTGCCAGCAGCTTAGGGGAGACAGGGGAGCAGTACTTC
. | TRBJ2-1 | TRBV2 | . | CASSKVVVLTGNNEQFF | TGTGCCAGCAGTAAGGTGGTGGTCCTTACGGGGAACAATGAGCAGTTCTTC